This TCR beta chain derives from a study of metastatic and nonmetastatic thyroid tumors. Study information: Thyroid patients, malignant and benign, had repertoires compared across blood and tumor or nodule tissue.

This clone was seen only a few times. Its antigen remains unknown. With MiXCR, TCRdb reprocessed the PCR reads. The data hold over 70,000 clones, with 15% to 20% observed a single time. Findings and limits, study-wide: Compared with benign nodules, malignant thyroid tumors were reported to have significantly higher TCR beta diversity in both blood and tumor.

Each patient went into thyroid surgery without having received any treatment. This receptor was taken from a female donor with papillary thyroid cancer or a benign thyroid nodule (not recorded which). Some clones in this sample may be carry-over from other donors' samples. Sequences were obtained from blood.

CDR3 sequence: CASRDLDGDYGYTF. The CDR3, as DNA: TGTGCCAGCAGGGACTTGGACGGAGACTATGGCTACACCTTC. V and J are TRBV28 and TRBJ1-2; D remains unclear. The germline V gene encodes CDR1 MDHEN and CDR2 SYDVKM. This CDR3 has 14 amino acids. Trimming stripped 6 bases from V and 3 bases from J, with 14 bases between.